This TCR beta chain came from a study of early T cells in non-severe SARS-CoV-2 infection. Study-wide background: Whole-blood bulk RNA, unsorted, was sequenced, and chains were unpaired. Study results and caveats: In VDJdb matching, anti-spike CD8 responses were favored while private and CD4 specificities went missing.

There are 13 residues in the CDR3. Germline CDR1 MRHNA, CDR2 SNTAGT. A remark on this clonotype: Its antigen is not known. The CDR3 carries no conserved terminal phenylalanine or tryptophan, so it likely arises from a read error.

Unique molecular identifier tags were affixed to discrete cDNA molecules. One entry per CDR3 protein results from TCRdb running MiXCR on the 5' RACE reads. This table has approximately 45,000 distinct CDR3 sequences, approximately 6.9% appearing once. The specimen sequenced was whole blood. The chain uses TRBV6-4 and TRBJ2-2; maybe TRBD2 (5 bases). The clonotype originates from an adult who was a healthcare worker with PCR-confirmed SARS-CoV-2 infection or an uninfected control (not recorded which). In DNA, the CDR3 is TGTGCCAGCAGTGTGATGGACGCCGGGGAACTGTTTCTT. This gives the protein CASSVMDAGELFL.